These 17 T cell receptor beta chains came from one sample sequenced in a study of blood T cell repertoires in COVID-19. The table came from immunoSEQ multiplex PCR; TCRdb's copy has only in-frame clones and leaves some out. Of around 150,000 clones listed, 92% are singletons. The sequenced material came from peripheral blood. Source of these receptors: a man aged 25-45 years with COVID-19, enrolled during active disease.

The rearrangement links TRBV19 to TRBJ1-1, with 10 nucleotides matching TRBD1. The ends lost 11 bases at V and 5 bases at J; junction bases unmatched: 8. Per germline, CDR1 LNHDA and CDR2 SQIVND (reference sequence). This CDR3 comprises 13 residues. CDR3 in amino acids: CASSRDRGTEAFF. In nucleotides, the CDR3 is TGTGCCTCAAGCCGGGACAGGGGTACTGAAGCTTTCTTT.

The chain is built from TRBV4-3 and TRBJ2-7, with 8 bases that match TRBD2. The germline gives CDR1 LGHNA, CDR2 YSLEER. The CDR3 spans 17 residues. After removal of 0 bases from V and 2 bases from J, the junction contained 9 bases not matched to a gene. As DNA, the CDR3 is TGCGCCAGCAGCCAAGATCTAATAAGCGGGAGTACCTACGAGCAGTACTTC. Translation: CASSQDLISGSTYEQYF.

This clone was picked up one time. The rearrangement links TRBV6-1 to TRBJ1-4, with 7 bases fitting TRBD1. Trimming removed 0 bases from V and 8 bases from J; junction bases left unmatched: 6. Germline CDR1 is MNHNS and CDR2 is SASEGT. This CDR3 spans 15 amino acids. The CDR3 reads CASSEAGGGGEKLFF. The CDR3 DNA reads TGTGCCAGCAGTGAAGCAGGGGGCGGTGGGGAAAAACTGTTTTTT.

This chain uses TRBV28 with TRBJ1-6, with 11 bases lining up with TRBD1. V lost 6 bases, J lost 0 bases, and 4 bases stayed unmatched. The CDR3 is 17 residues long. CDR1 is MDHEN and CDR2 is SYDVKM in the germline V gene. The CDR3: CASRNGQGASYNSPLHF. DNA of the CDR3: TGTGCCAGCAGAAACGGACAGGGGGCCTCCTATAATTCACCCCTCCACTTT.

The chain is built from TRBV4-1 and TRBJ2-3; TRBD2 might be the D (7 bases). The CDR3 sequence is 15 residues long. The ends were cut back, 8 bases at V and 2 bases at J, with 17 bases in the middle. Germline V gives CDR1 MGHRA, CDR2 YSYEKL. As DNA, the CDR3 is TGCGCCAGCGGGAGCTGGCGGGGGCCCACAGATACGCAGTATTTT. Protein product: CASGSWRGPTDTQYF.

J is TRBJ2-7 and V is TRBV5-1, with D possibly matching TRBD2 (6 bases). The V gene lost 4 bases and the J gene lost 0 bases, with 11 bases spanning the gap. The CDR3 runs 14 residues. Germline V lookup: CDR1 SGHRS, CDR2 YFSETQ. The DNA for the CDR3 is TGCGCCAGCAGCGGGAGGACCAACTCCTACGAGCAGTACTTC. Its translation is CASSGRTNSYEQYF.

The chain recombines TRBV7-9 with TRBJ2-1; 12 nucleotides line up with TRBD2. Losses at the gene ends were 7 bases for V and 4 bases for J; bases not matched to a gene: 11. Germline V gene data show CDR1 as SEHNR and CDR2 as FQNEAQ (reference sequence). The CDR3 runs 17 residues. The CDR3 loop reads CASTLSITSGGYNEQFF. CDR3 bases: TGTGCCAGCACCCTTAGTATAACTAGCGGGGGGTACAATGAGCAGTTCTTC.

The chain joins TRBV29-1 to TRBJ2-5; 7 bases match TRBD1. J gave up 5 bases and V 4 bases, and 4 bases lay outside the gene matches. The germline gives CDR1 SQVTM, CDR2 ANQGSEA. The CDR3 covers 12 residues. The CDR3 DNA reads as TGCAGCGTTGCCGGGACAGAGGAGACCCAGTACTTC. Amino acids: CSVAGTEETQYF.

V and J are TRBV7-8 and TRBJ2-7, with a weak D call TRBD2 (5 bases). V gave up 5 bases and J gave up 2 bases, with 16 bases separating them. The germline V gene has CDR1 SGHVS and CDR2 FQNEAQ. CDR3 size: 15 residues. CDR3 residues: CASSKTPAETYEQYF. CDR3 nucleotides: TGTGCCAGCAGCAAGACGCCAGCGGAAACCTACGAGCAGTACTTC.

The CDR3 DNA sequence: TGTGCCAGCAGCACCCCTCCGCGGGAGGGGCCTTTCAATGAGCAGTTCTTC. This sequence encodes CASSTPPREGPFNEQFF. The J gene is TRBJ2-1, the V gene TRBV21-1; the table's D call, TRBD2, was not checked against the DNA. TRBV21-1 is labeled a pseudogene. There are 17 residues in the CDR3.

This chain connects TRBV19 to TRBJ1-5; 11 bases agree with TRBD1. The junction had 8 bases not matched to a gene; V was cut back by 4 bases and J by 3 bases. The CDR3 covers 17 residues. Germline V gene lookup returns CDR1 LNHDA and CDR2 SQIVND (reference sequence). The CDR3 DNA sequence: TGTGCCAGTAGTAGAGGGACAGGGGGGGGACTCAATCAGCCCCAGCATTTT. It codes for CASSRGTGGGLNQPQHF. Full variable domain (remainder filled in from reference TRBV19 and TRBJ1-5): DGGITQSPKYLFRKEGQNVTLSCEQNLNHDAMYWYRQDPGQGLRLIYYSQIVNDFQKGDIAEGYSVSREKKESFPLTVTSAQKNPTAFYLCASSRGTGGGLNQPQHFGDGTRLSIL.

This chain connects TRBV7-9 to TRBJ2-3, with 10 bases aligning to TRBD1. Germline CDR1 reads SEHNR; CDR2 reads FQNEAQ (reference sequence). CDR3 size: 16 residues. The trim removed 1 base at V and 2 bases at J, leaving 3 bases unmatched. CDR3 in DNA: TGTGCCAGCAGCTTAGGGGACAGGGGTTCCACAGATACGCAGTATTTT. Translating gives CASSLGDRGSTDTQYF.

This chain connects TRBV6-6 to TRBJ2-2, with 9 nucleotides matching TRBD1. This CDR3 has 16 amino acids. Trimming took 7 bases from V and 6 from J; bases not matched to a gene: 12. The V gene's germline CDR1 is MNHNY and CDR2 SVGAGI (reference sequence). The CDR3 sequence: CASTSPSQGASGELFF. The CDR3 nucleotides read TGTGCCAGCACATCCCCGTCACAGGGGGCTTCCGGGGAGCTGTTTTTT.

The J gene is TRBJ1-2, the V gene TRBV25-1, with TRBD1 matching over 8 bases. The CDR3 length is 15 residues. The germline gives CDR1 MGHDK, CDR2 SYGVNS. V was pared by 6 bases and J by 1 base, with 7 bases of the junction left unmatched. The DNA for the CDR3 is TGTGCCAGCAGGGAGACAGGGGTGATTAACTATGGCTACACCTTC. It codes for CASRETGVINYGYTF.

The chain combines TRBV5-1 with TRBJ2-1, with 11 bases matching TRBD1. The CDR3 is made up of 16 amino acids. Germline CDR1 SGHRS, CDR2 YFSETQ. The junction had 7 bases not matched to a gene; V was cut back by 1 base and J by 7 bases. CDR3 protein: CASSLTTGTGGNEQFF. Written as DNA, the CDR3 is TGCGCCAGCAGCTTGACGACCGGGACAGGGGGGAATGAGCAGTTCTTC.

The rearrangement joins TRBV7-2 to TRBJ1-4; D remains unclear. This CDR3 is 13 amino acids long. V was shortened by 6 bases and J by 5 bases, with 10 bases between the two germline ends. Germline V gives CDR1 SGHTA, CDR2 FQGNSA. The CDR3 sequence: CASRSGWNEKLFF. The DNA of the CDR3 is TGTGCCAGCAGGTCGGGGTGGAATGAAAAACTGTTTTTT.

The chain links TRBV3-1 (or the pseudogene TRBV3-2) to TRBJ1-2; no clear D gene. Germline V gives CDR1 LGHDT, CDR2 YNNKEL (reference sequence). V lost 0 bases and J 8 bases, leaving 7 bases between the germline ends. The CDR3 consists of 12 residues. In DNA, the CDR3 is TGTGCCAGCAGCCAAGAATACACAGGCTACACCTTC. It yields the protein CASSQEYTGYTF.